This T cell receptor (beta chain) was obtained from a study of T-cell memory formation after mild COVID-19. Study as a whole: TCR clusters largely stayed donor specific.

5'RACE with constant-segment primers yielded barcoded, UMI-tagged TCR alpha and TCR beta cDNA libraries. TCRdb passed the 5' RACE reads through MiXCR, listing each CDR3 protein once. Altogether 250,000 to 350,000 distinct CDR3 sequences are present, approximately 20% being singletons, with the ten largest covering under 25%. This CDR3 is 14 amino acids long. The V end was cut by 4 bases, the J end by 6 bases, with 16 bases between. The V gene is TRBV23-1, the J gene TRBJ2-7, with a possible D match to TRBD2 (5 bases). TRBV23-1 is annotated as an ORF whose role is uncertain. Sequenced sample: PBMCs or a T cell subset sorted from them (not recorded which). This TCR came from a young man who had mild COVID-19 (a few samples of this study predate the infection). Cell type and time point are not known. As DNA, the CDR3 is TGCGCCAGCAGTCGCACGCCAGTTCTAGCCGAGCAGTACTTC. Translating gives CASSRTPVLAEQYF.